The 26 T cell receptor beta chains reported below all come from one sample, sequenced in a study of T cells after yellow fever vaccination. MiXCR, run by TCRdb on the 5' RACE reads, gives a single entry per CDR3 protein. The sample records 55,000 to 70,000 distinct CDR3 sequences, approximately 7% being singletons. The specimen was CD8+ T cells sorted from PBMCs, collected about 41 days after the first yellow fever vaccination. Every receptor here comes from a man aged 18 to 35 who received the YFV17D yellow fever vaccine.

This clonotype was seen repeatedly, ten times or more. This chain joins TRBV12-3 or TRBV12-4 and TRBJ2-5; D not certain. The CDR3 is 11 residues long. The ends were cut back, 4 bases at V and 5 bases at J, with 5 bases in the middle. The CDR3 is CASSSAETQYF. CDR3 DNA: TGTGCCAGCAGTTCGGCCGAGACCCAGTACTTC.

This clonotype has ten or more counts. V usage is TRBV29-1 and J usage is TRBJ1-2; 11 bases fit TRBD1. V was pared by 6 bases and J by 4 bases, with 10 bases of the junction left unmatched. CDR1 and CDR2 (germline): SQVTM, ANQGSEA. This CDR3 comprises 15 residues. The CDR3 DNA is TGCAGCGTCCCCGGGACAGGGGGTCGCTCCTATGGCTACACCTTC. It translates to CSVPGTGGRSYGYTF. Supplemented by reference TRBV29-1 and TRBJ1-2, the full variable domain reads SAVISQKPSRDICQRGTSLTIQCQVDSQVTMMFWYRQQPGQSLTLIATANQGSEATYESGFVIDKFPISRPNLTFSTLTVSNMSPEDSSIYLCSVPGTGGRSYGYTFGSGTRLTVV.

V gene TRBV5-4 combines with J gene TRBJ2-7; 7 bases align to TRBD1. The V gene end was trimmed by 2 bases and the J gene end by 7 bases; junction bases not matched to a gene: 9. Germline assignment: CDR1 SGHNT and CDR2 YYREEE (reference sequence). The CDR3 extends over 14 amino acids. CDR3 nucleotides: TGTGCCAGCAGCTTCGATGCAGGGGGTCGGGAGCAGTACTTC. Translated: CASSFDAGGREQYF. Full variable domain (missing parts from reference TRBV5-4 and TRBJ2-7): ETGVTQSPTHLIKTRGQQVTLRCSSQSGHNTVSWYQQALGQGPQFIFQYYREEENGRGNFPPRFSGLQFPNYSSELNVNALELDDSALYLCASSFDAGGREQYFGPGTRLTVT.

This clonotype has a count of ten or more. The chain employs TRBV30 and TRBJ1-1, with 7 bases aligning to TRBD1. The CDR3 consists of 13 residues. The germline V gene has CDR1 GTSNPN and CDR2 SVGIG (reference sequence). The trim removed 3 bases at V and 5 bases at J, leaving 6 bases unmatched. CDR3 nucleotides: TGTGCCTGGAGCGAGGGGGCAGGAACTGAAGCTTTCTTT. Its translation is CAWSEGAGTEAFF. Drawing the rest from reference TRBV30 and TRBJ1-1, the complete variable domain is SQTIHQWPATLVQPVGSPLSLECTVEGTSNPNLYWYRQAAGRGLQLLFYSVGIGQISSEVPQNLSASRPQDRQFILSSKKLLLSDSGFYLCAWSEGAGTEAFFGQGTRLTVV.

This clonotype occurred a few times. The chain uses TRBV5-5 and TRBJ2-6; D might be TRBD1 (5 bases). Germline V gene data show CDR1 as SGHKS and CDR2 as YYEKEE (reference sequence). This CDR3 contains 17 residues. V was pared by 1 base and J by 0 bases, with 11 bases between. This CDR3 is CASSLWQGTSGANVLTF. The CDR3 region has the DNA TGTGCCAGCAGCTTGTGGCAGGGTACCTCTGGGGCCAACGTCCTGACTTTC.

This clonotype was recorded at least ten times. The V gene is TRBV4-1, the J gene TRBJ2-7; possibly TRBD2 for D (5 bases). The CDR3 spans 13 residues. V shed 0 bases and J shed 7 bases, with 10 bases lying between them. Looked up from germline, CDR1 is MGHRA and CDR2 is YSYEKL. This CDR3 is CASSQESEGEQYF. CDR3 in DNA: TGCGCCAGCAGCCAAGAGTCCGAGGGTGAGCAGTACTTC.

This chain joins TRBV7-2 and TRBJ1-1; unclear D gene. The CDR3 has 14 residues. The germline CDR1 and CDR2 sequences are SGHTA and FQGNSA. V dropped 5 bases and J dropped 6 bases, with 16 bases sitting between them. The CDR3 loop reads CASSLPNGFPEAFF. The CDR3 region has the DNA TGTGCCAGCAGCCTACCGAACGGTTTCCCTGAAGCTTTCTTT.

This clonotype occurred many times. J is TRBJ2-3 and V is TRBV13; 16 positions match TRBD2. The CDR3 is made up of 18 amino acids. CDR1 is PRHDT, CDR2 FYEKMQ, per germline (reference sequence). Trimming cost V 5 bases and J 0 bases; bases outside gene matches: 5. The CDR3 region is CASSRGTSGGASTDTQYF. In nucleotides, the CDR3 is TGTGCCAGCAGCAGAGGGACTAGCGGGGGGGCCAGCACAGATACGCAGTATTTT.

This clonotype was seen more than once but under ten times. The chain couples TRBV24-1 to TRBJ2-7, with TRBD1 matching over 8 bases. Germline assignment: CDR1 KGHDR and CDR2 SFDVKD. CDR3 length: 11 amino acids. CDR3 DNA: TGTGCCACCAGTGATTTGTGGGACAGGCTCGTC. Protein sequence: CATSDLWDRLV.

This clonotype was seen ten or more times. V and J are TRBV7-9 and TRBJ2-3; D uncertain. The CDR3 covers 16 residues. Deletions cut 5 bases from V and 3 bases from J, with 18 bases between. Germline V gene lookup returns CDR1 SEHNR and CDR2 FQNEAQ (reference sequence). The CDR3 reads CASSQTLTPNTDTQYF. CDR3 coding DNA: TGTGCCAGCAGCCAGACTTTAACCCCGAATACAGATACGCAGTATTTT.

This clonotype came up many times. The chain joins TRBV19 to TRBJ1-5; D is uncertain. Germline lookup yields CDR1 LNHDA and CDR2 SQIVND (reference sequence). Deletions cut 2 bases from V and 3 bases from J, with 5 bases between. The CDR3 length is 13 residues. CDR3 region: CASSITANQPQHF. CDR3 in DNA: TGTGCCAGTAGTATAACAGCCAATCAGCCCCAGCATTTT. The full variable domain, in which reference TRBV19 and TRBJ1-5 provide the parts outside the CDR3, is DGGITQSPKYLFRKEGQNVTLSCEQNLNHDAMYWYRQDPGQGLRLIYYSQIVNDFQKGDIAEGYSVSREKKESFPLTVTSAQKNPTAFYLCASSITANQPQHFGDGTRLSIL.

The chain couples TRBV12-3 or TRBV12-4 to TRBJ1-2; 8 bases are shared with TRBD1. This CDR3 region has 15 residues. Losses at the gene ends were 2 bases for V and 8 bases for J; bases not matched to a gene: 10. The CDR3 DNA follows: TGTGCCAGCAGTTTAAACCCGACAGGGGTCTTAGGCTACACCTTC. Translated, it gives CASSLNPTGVLGYTF.

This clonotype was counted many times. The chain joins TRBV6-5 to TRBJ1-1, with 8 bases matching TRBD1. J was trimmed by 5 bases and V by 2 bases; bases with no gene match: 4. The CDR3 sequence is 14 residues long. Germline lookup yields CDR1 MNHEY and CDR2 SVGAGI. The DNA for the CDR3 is TGTGCCAGCAGTTACCAGGGGGCGAGTACTGAAGCTTTCTTT. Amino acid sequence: CASSYQGASTEAFF.

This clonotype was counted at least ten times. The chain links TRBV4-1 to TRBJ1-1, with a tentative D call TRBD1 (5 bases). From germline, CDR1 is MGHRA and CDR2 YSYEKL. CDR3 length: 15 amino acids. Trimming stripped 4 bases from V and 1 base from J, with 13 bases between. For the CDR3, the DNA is TGCGCCAGCAGCCTTATGGCACAGGAGAACACTGAAGCTTTCTTT. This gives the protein CASSLMAQENTEAFF.

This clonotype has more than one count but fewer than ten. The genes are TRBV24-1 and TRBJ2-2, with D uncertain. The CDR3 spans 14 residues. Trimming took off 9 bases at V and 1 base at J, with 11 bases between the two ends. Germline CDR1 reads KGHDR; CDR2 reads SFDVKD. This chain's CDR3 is CATSVNKNTGELFF. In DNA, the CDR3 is TGTGCCACCTCGGTTAACAAGAACACCGGGGAGCTGTTTTTT.

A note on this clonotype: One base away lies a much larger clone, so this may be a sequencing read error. The CDR3 loop is CSAREGLAADTQNF. The CDR3 coding sequence is TGCAGTGCTAGAGAAGGACTAGCAGCAGATACGCAGAATTTT. J is TRBJ2-3 and V is TRBV20-1; 8 bases map to TRBD2. This CDR3 has 14 amino acids. CDR1 and CDR2 from the germline V gene are DFQATT and SNEGSKA (reference sequence).

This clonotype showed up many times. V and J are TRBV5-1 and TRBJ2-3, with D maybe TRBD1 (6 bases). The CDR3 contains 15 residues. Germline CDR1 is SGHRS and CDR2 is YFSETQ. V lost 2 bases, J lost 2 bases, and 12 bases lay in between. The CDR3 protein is CASSLKQGFTDTQYF. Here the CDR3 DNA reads TGCGCCAGCAGCTTAAAACAGGGATTCACAGATACGCAGTATTTT.

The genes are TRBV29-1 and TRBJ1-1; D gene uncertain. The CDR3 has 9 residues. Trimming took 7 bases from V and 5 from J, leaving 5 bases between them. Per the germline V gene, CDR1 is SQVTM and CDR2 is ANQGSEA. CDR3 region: CSAGTEAFF. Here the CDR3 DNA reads TGCAGCGCTGGGACTGAAGCTTTCTTT.

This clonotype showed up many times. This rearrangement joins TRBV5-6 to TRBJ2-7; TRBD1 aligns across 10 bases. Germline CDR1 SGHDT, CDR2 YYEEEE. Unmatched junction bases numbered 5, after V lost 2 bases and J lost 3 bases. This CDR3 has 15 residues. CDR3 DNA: TGTGCCAGCAGCTTCGGGACAGGGGTAAGCTACGAGCAGTACTTC. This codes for CASSFGTGVSYEQYF.

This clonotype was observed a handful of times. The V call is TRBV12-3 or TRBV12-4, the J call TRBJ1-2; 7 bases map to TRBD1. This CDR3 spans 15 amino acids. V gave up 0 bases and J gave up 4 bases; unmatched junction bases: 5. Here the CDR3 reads CASSLAAEGAYGYTF. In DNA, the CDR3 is TGTGCCAGCAGTTTAGCGGCAGAGGGGGCCTATGGCTACACCTTC.

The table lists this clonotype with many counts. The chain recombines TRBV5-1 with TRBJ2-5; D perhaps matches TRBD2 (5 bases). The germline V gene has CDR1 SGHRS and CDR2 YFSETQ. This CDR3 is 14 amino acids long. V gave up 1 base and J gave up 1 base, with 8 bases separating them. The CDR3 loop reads CASSLRGSQETQYF. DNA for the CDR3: TGCGCCAGCAGCTTGCGAGGGAGCCAAGAGACCCAGTACTTC. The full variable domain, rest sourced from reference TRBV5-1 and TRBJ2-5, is KAGVTQTPRYLIKTRGQQVTLSCSPISGHRSVSWYQQTPGQGLQFLFEYFSETQRNKGNFPGRFSGRQFSNSRSEMNVSTLELGDSALYLCASSLRGSQETQYFGPGTRLLVL.

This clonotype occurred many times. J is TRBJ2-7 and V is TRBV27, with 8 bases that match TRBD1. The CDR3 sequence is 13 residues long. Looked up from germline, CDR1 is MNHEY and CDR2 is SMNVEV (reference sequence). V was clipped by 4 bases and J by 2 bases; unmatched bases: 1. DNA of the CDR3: TGTGCCAGCAGTTCGACAGGGGCCTACGAGCAGTACTTC. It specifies CASSSTGAYEQYF.

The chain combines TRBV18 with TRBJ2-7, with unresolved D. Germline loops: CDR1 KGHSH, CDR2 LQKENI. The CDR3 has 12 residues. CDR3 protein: CASSPPGGSEVV. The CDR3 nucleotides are TGTGCCAGCTCACCACCCGGTGGCAGCGAAGTCGTC.

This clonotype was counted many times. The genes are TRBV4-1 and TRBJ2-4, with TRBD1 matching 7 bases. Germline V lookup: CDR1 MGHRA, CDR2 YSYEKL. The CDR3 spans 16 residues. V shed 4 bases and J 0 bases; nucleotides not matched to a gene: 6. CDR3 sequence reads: CASSPDRDLAKNIQYF. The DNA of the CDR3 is TGCGCCAGCAGCCCCGACAGGGATCTAGCCAAAAACATTCAGTACTTC.

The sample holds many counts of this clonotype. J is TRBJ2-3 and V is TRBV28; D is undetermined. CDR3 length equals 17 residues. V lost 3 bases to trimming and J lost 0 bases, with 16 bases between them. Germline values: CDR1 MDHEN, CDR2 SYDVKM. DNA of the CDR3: TGTGCCAGCAGTTTTGCCCCCGCAGGCTTAAGCACAGATACGCAGTATTTT. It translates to CASSFAPAGLSTDTQYF.

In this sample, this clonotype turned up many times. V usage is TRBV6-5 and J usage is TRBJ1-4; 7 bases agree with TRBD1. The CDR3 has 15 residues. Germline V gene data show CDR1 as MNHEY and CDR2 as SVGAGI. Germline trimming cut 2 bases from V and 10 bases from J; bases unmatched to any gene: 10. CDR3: CASSYRTGEGRKLFF. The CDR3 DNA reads TGTGCCAGCAGTTACCGTACAGGGGAGGGTCGAAAACTGTTTTTT.